This paragraph covers one T cell receptor (beta chain) sequence. This sample stems from a study of T cell responses to AZD1222 COVID-19 vaccine. Per germline, CDR1 LNHDA and CDR2 SQIVND (reference sequence). Trimming removed 10 bases at V and 8 bases at J, with 23 bases between. This CDR3 spans 14 amino acids. Measured with immunoSEQ multiplex PCR; TCRdb has only the in-frame clones, and not every one. The sample lists about 93,000 clones, 89% occurring once. The receptor was isolated from an adult in good health. Here the sequenced sample was peripheral blood, taken on day 0 of MenACWY control vaccination. The chain recombines TRBV19 with TRBJ1-2; D gene uncertain. CDR3 nucleotide sequence: TGTGCCACCTACGCCCCGACGGCTTTCCGGGGCTACACCTTC. Translation: CATYAPTAFRGYTF.